Listed here are 2 T cell receptor beta chains from one sample, sequenced in a study of cytomegalovirus exposure and HLA in healthy donors. TCRdb's table, derived via immunoSEQ multiplex PCR, lists solely in-frame clones and lacks some. The repertoire has some 83,000 clones, roughly 94% of them found once; the top ten carry approximately 3.3%. Sequencing was carried out using PBMCs. These TCRs come from a woman aged 18 to 35 in good health and CMV-seropositive.

The V and J genes are TRBV25-1 and TRBJ1-1; D is unclear. The length of the CDR3 is 11 residues. V dropped 3 bases and J dropped 5 bases, with 4 bases sitting between them. In germline, CDR1 is MGHDK, CDR2 SYGVNS. DNA of the CDR3: TGTGCCAGCAGTGATTATACTGAAGCTTTCTTT. Translating gives CASSDYTEAFF.

This clone appeared once. J is TRBJ2-3 and V is TRBV5-1; the match to TRBD2 covers 10 bases. V shed 2 bases and J 1 base; nucleotides not matched to a gene: 1. The CDR3 has 15 residues. Germline V gene lookup returns CDR1 SGHRS and CDR2 YFSETQ. The CDR3 nucleotides read TGCGCCAGCAGCTTCGGACTAGCGGGCACAGATACGCAGTATTTT. Protein product: CASSFGLAGTDTQYF. Full variable domain (rest looked up from reference TRBV5-1 and TRBJ2-3): KAGVTQTPRYLIKTRGQQVTLSCSPISGHRSVSWYQQTPGQGLQFLFEYFSETQRNKGNFPGRFSGRQFSNSRSEMNVSTLELGDSALYLCASSFGLAGTDTQYFGPGTRLTVL.